This T cell receptor beta chain was captured by sequencing in a study of human T cells and chemical hapten exposure. About the research overall: Predominantly women, the patients had alopecia areata, totalis or universalis. General study results and limits: Relative to control repertoires, expanded TCRs gave rise to significantly more large CDR3 similarity clusters.

The V and J ends lost 0 bases and 6 bases respectively, with 8 bases between them. Germline V gene data show CDR1 as DFQATT and CDR2 as SNEGSKA (reference sequence). The CDR3 contains 13 residues. The sample's time point: patch test 1, 2 weeks after DPC sensitization. Treatment noted: therapeutic diphenylcyclopropenone sensitization with weekly scalp DPC. The table lists this clonotype with many counts. Its antigen remains unidentified. TCRdb recomputed calls from the RACE reads with MiXCR, one row per CDR3 protein. This repertoire shows 95,000 to 150,000 distinct CDR3 sequences, roughly 13% found once; its top ten account for around 0.99%.

This chain links TRBV20-1 with TRBJ1-4, with TRBD1 as a possible D gene (5 bases). This receptor was identified in a man aged 18 to 30 with alopecia areata. Some clones in this sample may be carry-over from other donors' samples. Sequences were derived from whole blood, sampled in connection with sensitization to the hapten diphenylcyclopropenone (DPC). The CDR3 DNA reads TGCAGTGCTAGAGAACCAGGGTATGAAAAACTGTTTTTT. Amino acid sequence: CSAREPGYEKLFF.